The 20 T cell receptor beta chains given below trace back to one sample, sequenced in a study of T-cell memory formation after mild COVID-19. TCRdb re-called the 5' RACE reads through MiXCR, storing one row per CDR3 protein. This sample has 250,000 to 300,000 distinct CDR3 sequences, with approximately 15% found just once. Source material: PBMCs or a T cell subset sorted from them (not recorded which). The receptors here all came from a man younger than 30 who had mild COVID-19 (a few samples of this study predate the infection). Cell type and time point are not known.

The chain combines TRBV27 with TRBJ2-5, with a tentative D call TRBD2 (5 bases). V lost 2 bases and J 7 bases, leaving 20 bases between the germline ends. This CDR3 comprises 16 residues. From germline, CDR1 is MNHEY and CDR2 SMNVEV (reference sequence). CDR3 DNA: TGTGCCAGCAGTTTAAAGCCTAGAGGGATGCATTCGACCCAGTACTTC. As protein: CASSLKPRGMHSTQYF.

This clonotype was picked up a small number of times. The chain recombines TRBV12-3 or TRBV12-4 with TRBJ2-6, with D perhaps TRBD2 (6 bases). This CDR3 is built from 16 residues. V was trimmed by 4 bases and J by 0 bases, leaving 10 bases between them. CDR3 nucleotides: TGTGCCAGCAGTTCCCCCGGGAGCTCTGGGGCCAACGTCCTGACTTTC. Translation: CASSSPGSSGANVLTF.

V gene TRBV5-1 combines with J gene TRBJ1-2; TRBD1 aligns across 7 bases. J was trimmed by 3 bases and V by 3 bases; bases with no gene match: 5. CDR1 and CDR2 from the germline V gene are SGHRS and YFSETQ. The CDR3 has 14 residues. As DNA, the CDR3 is TGCGCCAGCAGCTCAGACGGGACAGACTATGGCTACACCTTC. Its protein is CASSSDGTDYGYTF.

V gene TRBV6-5 combines with J gene TRBJ2-1; 15 positions match TRBD2. CDR3 length: 18 amino acids. Germline assignment: CDR1 MNHEY and CDR2 SVGAGI. V trimming: 0 bases; J trimming: 7 bases; junction bases outside the gene matches: 7. The DNA of the CDR3 is TGTGCCAGCAGTTACTCCCCGGGACTAGCGGGGGGCTCGAATGAGCAGTTCTTC. Encoded protein: CASSYSPGLAGGSNEQFF.

This clonotype was detected many times. The V call is TRBV5-1, the J call TRBJ2-7, with D perhaps TRBD1 or TRBD2 (5 bases each). The germline CDR1 and CDR2 sequences are SGHRS and YFSETQ. V lost 4 bases and J lost 0, with 14 bases in between. CDR3 length equals 15 residues. For the CDR3, the DNA is TGCGCCAGCAGCCAGGCTGGGGGTTTCTCCTACGAGCAGTACTTC. It is translated as CASSQAGGFSYEQYF.

The V gene is TRBV5-1, the J gene TRBJ2-1; D gene uncertain. Germline V gene sequence: CDR1 SGHRS, CDR2 YFSETQ. Trimming cost V 2 bases and J 8 bases, with 5 bases left between them. The CDR3 is made up of 11 amino acids. CDR3 nucleotides: TGCGCCAGCAGCTTTGACTATGAGCAGTTCTTC. Amino acid sequence: CASSFDYEQFF.

This clonotype was counted between two and nine times. CDR3 sequence reads: CASNTGRVYEQYF. In nucleotides, the CDR3 is TGTGCCAGCAATACGGGGAGGGTCTACGAGCAGTACTTC. The chain combines TRBV6-6 with TRBJ2-7, with TRBD2 matching over 7 bases. Germline assignment: CDR1 MNHNY and CDR2 SVGAGI (reference sequence). The trim removed 7 bases at V and 3 bases at J, leaving 6 bases unmatched. This CDR3 has 13 amino acids.

This clonotype was observed a handful of times. This chain uses TRBV29-1 with TRBJ2-2; D remains unclear. The germline CDR1 and CDR2 sequences are SQVTM and ANQGSEA. The CDR3 extends over 12 amino acids. V lost 4 bases to trimming and J lost 8 bases, with 11 bases between them. CDR3 protein: CSVGPSLGELFF. DNA for the CDR3: TGCAGCGTTGGGCCATCGTTGGGGGAGCTGTTTTTT.

The chain carries TRBV6-1 and TRBJ2-7, with D possibly matching TRBD1 (5 bases). V shed 0 bases and J shed 3 bases, with 9 bases lying between them. The CDR3 totals 14 residues. In germline, CDR1 is MNHNS, CDR2 SASEGT. The CDR3 sequence is CASSEAVTDYEQYF. DNA of the CDR3: TGTGCCAGCAGTGAAGCAGTGACAGACTACGAGCAGTACTTC.

This clonotype was recorded a few times. The rearrangement uses TRBV11-2 and TRBJ2-3; 8 bases line up with TRBD2. V dropped 7 bases and J dropped 2; count of bases not matched to a gene: 8. Germline V gene lookup returns CDR1 SGHAT and CDR2 FQNNGV. The CDR3 spans 15 residues. The CDR3 spells CASKGAGAHTDTQYF. The CDR3 coding sequence is TGTGCCAGCAAGGGAGCGGGGGCCCACACAGATACGCAGTATTTT.

The chain has TRBV9 and TRBJ2-7; D tentatively fits TRBD1 or TRBD2 (5 bases each). The CDR3 contains 13 residues. V was pared by 4 bases and J by 7 bases, with 15 bases between. The germline V gene encodes CDR1 SGDLS and CDR2 YYNGEE. In DNA form, the CDR3 reads TGTGCCAGCAGCCTTATGGGGGATAGGGAGCAGTACTTC. Translation: CASSLMGDREQYF.

This clonotype was picked up a small number of times. This chain links TRBV5-1 with TRBJ1-6; the match to TRBD1 covers 10 bases. The CDR3 loop spans 16 amino acids. The germline V gene has CDR1 SGHRS and CDR2 YFSETQ. After removal of 4 bases from V and 10 bases from J, the junction contained 11 bases not matched to a gene. The CDR3 loop is CASSREGQGKGSPLHF. The CDR3 nucleotides are TGCGCCAGCAGCCGGGAGGGACAGGGGAAAGGATCACCCCTCCACTTT.

The rearrangement links TRBV4-2 to TRBJ2-1, with 8 positions matching TRBD1. V was pared by 4 bases and J by 3 bases, with 8 bases of the junction left unmatched. The CDR3 spans 16 residues. From germline, CDR1 is LGHNA and CDR2 YNFKEQ. The CDR3 bases are TGTGCCAGCAGCCCCCGGGACAGGCCATTCTACAATGAGCAGTTCTTC. As protein: CASSPRDRPFYNEQFF.

This clonotype was counted between two and nine times. This chain uses TRBV7-2 with TRBJ2-6; 14 bases are shared with TRBD2. Trimming at V came to 5 bases and at J to 2 bases, leaving 11 bases not matched to a gene. This CDR3 is 20 amino acids long. The germline gives CDR1 SGHTA, CDR2 FQGNSA. CDR3 nucleotides: TGTGCCAGCAGCCAAAGAGGGACTAGCGGGGGCCGCACTGGGGCCAACGTCCTGACTTTC. This translates into CASSQRGTSGGRTGANVLTF.

This clonotype was found a few times. This chain uses TRBV2 with TRBJ1-5; D is uncertain. V lost 8 bases, J lost 9 bases, and 17 bases lay in between. Germline-derived CDR1 and CDR2 are SNHLY and FYNNEI. This CDR3 is built from 13 residues. Here the CDR3 DNA reads TGTGCCAGCGGGGTACTGCTCAATAGGCCCCAGCATTTT. Translation gives CASGVLLNRPQHF.

Many counts were recorded for this clonotype. The chain recombines TRBV20-1 with TRBJ1-4; D is uncertain. CDR3 size: 13 residues. Between the trimmed V and J ends, which lost 0 bases and 5 bases, there was a span of 7 bases. The germline V gene has CDR1 DFQATT and CDR2 SNEGSKA (reference sequence). The CDR3 spells CSAREALNEKLFF. The CDR3 coding sequence is TGCAGTGCTAGAGAAGCGTTGAATGAAAAACTGTTTTTT.

This clonotype was recorded a few times. The chain joins TRBV27 to TRBJ2-5, with D perhaps TRBD1 or TRBD2 (6 bases each). Germline values: CDR1 MNHEY, CDR2 SMNVEV (reference sequence). V was pared by 5 bases and J by 4 bases, with 14 bases between. The CDR3 spans 14 residues. The CDR3 bases are TGTGCCAGCAGTCCTGGGGGGCGACCAGAGACCCAGTACTTC. Translated: CASSPGGRPETQYF.

There are a few counts of this clonotype. V is TRBV27 and J is TRBJ1-4, with a weak D call TRBD1 (6 bases). CDR3 length equals 14 residues. V lost 3 bases and J 7 bases, leaving 12 bases between the germline ends. Germline values: CDR1 MNHEY, CDR2 SMNVEV (reference sequence). The CDR3 bases are TGTGCCAGCAGTTTTTCAGGGGCGGGTGAAAAACTGTTTTTT. It specifies CASSFSGAGEKLFF.

This clonotype showed up just a few times. CDR3 loop: CASSQGPGANYGYTF. The CDR3 bases are TGTGCCAGCAGCCAAGGCCCGGGAGCAAACTATGGCTACACCTTC. The chain links TRBV3-1 to TRBJ1-2, with D hard to call. Trimming took off 1 base at V and 2 bases at J, with 11 bases between the two ends. Per germline, CDR1 LGHDT and CDR2 YNNKEL (reference sequence). The CDR3 totals 15 residues.

This clonotype occurred a few times. V and J are TRBV7-3 and TRBJ2-7; no clear D gene. Germline V gene data show CDR1 as SGHTA and CDR2 as FQGTGA. CDR3 length equals 14 residues. Trimming stripped 9 bases from V and 0 bases from J, with 15 bases between. The CDR3 here is CASRPLSTSYEQYF. CDR3 sequence (DNA): TGTGCCAGTCGACCCCTAAGTACCTCCTACGAGCAGTACTTC. The whole variable domain, remainder taken from reference TRBV7-3 and TRBJ2-7, is GAGVSQTPSNKVTEKGKYVELRCDPISGHTALYWYRQSLGQGPEFLIYFQGTGAADDSGLPNDRFFAVRPEGSVSTLKIQRTERGDSAVYLCASRPLSTSYEQYFGPGTRLTVT.